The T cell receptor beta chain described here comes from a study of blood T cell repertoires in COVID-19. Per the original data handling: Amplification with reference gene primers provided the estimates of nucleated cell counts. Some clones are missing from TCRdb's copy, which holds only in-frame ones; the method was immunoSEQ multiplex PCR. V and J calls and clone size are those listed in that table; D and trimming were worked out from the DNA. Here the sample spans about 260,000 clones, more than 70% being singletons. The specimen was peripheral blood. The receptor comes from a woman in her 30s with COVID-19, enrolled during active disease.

The CDR3 region is CASSESLADNEQFF. CDR3 coding DNA: TGTGCCAGCAGCGAGAGTCTAGCGGACAATGAGCAGTTCTTC. The rearrangement joins TRBV6-4 to TRBJ2-1, with TRBD2 matching over 7 bases. V was pared by 6 bases and J by 5 bases, with 7 bases of the junction left unmatched. Germline V lookup: CDR1 MRHNA, CDR2 SNTAGT. This CDR3 contains 14 residues.